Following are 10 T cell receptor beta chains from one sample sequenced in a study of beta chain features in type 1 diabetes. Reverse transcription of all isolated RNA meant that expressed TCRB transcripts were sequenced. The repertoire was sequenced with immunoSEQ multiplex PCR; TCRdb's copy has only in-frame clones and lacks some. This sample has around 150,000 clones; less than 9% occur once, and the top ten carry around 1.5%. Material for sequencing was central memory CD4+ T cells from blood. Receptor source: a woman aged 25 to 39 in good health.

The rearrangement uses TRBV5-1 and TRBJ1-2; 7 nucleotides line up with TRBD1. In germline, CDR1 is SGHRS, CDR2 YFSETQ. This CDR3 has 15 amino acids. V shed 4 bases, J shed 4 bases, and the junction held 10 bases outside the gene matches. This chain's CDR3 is CASSAWTGPGYGYTF. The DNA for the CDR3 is TGCGCCAGCAGCGCCTGGACAGGACCGGGCTATGGCTACACCTTC.

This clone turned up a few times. DNA for the CDR3: TGCGCCAGCAGCTTGGACAGGGACCACTATGGCTACACCTTC. Protein: CASSLDRDHYGYTF. V and J are TRBV5-1 and TRBJ1-2; D possibly corresponds to TRBD1 (6 bases). Germline V lookup: CDR1 SGHRS, CDR2 YFSETQ. The CDR3 runs 14 residues. The V end lost 0 bases, the J end lost 3 bases, and 9 bases lay between the germline ends.

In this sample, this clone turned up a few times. CDR3 region: CASLATVNTEAFF. In nucleotides, the CDR3 is TGTGCCAGCCTTGCAACAGTGAACACTGAAGCTTTCTTT. The V and J genes are TRBV18 and TRBJ1-1, with unresolved D. Germline CDR1 is KGHSH and CDR2 is LQKENI. The CDR3 loop spans 13 amino acids. The V end lost 8 bases, the J end lost 0 bases, and 10 bases lay between the germline ends.

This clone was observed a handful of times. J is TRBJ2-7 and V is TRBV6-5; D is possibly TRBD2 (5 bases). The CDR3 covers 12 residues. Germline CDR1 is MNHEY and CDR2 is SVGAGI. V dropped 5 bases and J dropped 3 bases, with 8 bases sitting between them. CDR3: CASSPSGYEQYF. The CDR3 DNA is TGTGCCAGCAGTCCCAGCGGCTACGAGCAGTACTTC.

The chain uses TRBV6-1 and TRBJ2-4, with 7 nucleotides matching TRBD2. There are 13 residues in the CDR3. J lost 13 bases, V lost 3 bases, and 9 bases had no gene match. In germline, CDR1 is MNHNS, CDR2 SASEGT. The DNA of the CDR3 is TGTGCCAGCAGTGATAGAGTGGCGGGAGCGCAGTACTTC. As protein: CASSDRVAGAQYF.

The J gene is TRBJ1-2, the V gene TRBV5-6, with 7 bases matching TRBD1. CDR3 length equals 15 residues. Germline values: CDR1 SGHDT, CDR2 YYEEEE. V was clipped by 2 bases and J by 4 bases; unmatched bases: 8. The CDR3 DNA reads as TGTGCCAGCAGCTTACTTACAGGGGTAGGCTATGGCTACACCTTC. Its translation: CASSLLTGVGYGYTF. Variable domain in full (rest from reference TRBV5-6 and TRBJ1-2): DAGVTQSPTHLIKTRGQQVTLRCSPKSGHDTVSWYQQALGQGPQFIFQYYEEEERQRGNFPDRFSGHQFPNYSSELNVNALLLGDSALYLCASSLLTGVGYGYTFGSGTRLTVV.

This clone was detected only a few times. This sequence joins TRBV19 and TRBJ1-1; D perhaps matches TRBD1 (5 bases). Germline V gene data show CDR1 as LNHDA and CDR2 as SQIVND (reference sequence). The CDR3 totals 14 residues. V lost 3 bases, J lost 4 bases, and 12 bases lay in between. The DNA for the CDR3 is TGTGCCAGTAGTATTGGGCCAGGGTCCACTGAAGCTTTCTTT. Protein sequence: CASSIGPGSTEAFF.

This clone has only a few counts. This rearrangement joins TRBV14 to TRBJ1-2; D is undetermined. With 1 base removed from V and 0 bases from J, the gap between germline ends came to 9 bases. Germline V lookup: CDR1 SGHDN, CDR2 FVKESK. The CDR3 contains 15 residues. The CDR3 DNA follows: TGTGCCAGCAGCCAAGGGATCGGGGCTAACTATGGCTACACCTTC. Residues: CASSQGIGANYGYTF.

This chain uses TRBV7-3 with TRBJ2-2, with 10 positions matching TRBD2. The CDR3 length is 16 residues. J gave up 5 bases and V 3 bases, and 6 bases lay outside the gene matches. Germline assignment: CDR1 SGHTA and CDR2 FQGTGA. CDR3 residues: CASSFSSGSETGELFF. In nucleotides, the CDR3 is TGTGCCAGCAGCTTTTCTAGCGGGAGTGAGACCGGGGAGCTGTTTTTT.

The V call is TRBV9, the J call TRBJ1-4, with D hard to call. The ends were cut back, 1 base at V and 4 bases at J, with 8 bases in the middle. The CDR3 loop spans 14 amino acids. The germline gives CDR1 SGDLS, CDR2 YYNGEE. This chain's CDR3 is CASSVNFSNEKLFF. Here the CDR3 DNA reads TGTGCCAGCAGCGTAAATTTCAGTAATGAAAAACTGTTTTTT.